Here is one TCR beta chain with its context. Antigen: not known. The method was immunoSEQ multiplex PCR; TCRdb's version includes in-frame clones alone and lacks a portion of them. Counted here are 2 million to 2.5 million clones, under 95% occurring once; the ten biggest clones make up 0.3% to 0.45%. The record originates from a study of shared clonotypes between healthy human individuals. The length of the CDR3 is 15 residues. Germline V gene data show CDR1 as MNHEY and CDR2 as SMNVEV (reference sequence). V lost 5 bases, J lost 1 base, and 11 bases lay in between. The study's findings and limits: Lower generation probabilities were found for non-shared clonotypes than for those shared by all four donors.

Sequenced material: naive CD4+ T cells from PBMCs. The subset: CD45RA+ positively selected. The chain joins TRBV27 to TRBJ2-2; TRBD2 might be the D (5 bases). The receptor comes from a man aged 18 to 35 in good health. Some clones in this sample may be carry-over from other donors' samples. CDR3 in DNA: TGTGCCAGCAGTCCCTATAGCGTGAACACCGGGGAGCTGTTTTTT. This sequence encodes CASSPYSVNTGELFF.